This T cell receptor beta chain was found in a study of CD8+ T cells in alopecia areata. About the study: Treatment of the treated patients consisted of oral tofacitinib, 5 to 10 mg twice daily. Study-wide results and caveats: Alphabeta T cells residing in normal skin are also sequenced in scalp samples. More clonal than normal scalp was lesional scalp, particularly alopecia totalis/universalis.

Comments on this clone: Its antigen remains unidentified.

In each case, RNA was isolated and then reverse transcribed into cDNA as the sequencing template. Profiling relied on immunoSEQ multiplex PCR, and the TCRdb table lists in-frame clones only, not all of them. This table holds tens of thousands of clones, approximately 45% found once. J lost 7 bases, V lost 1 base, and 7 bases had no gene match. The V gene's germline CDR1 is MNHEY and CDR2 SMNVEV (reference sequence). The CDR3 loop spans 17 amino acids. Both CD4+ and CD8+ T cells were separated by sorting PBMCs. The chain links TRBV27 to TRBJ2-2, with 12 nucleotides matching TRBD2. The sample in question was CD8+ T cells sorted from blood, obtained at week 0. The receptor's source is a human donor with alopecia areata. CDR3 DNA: TGTGCCAGCAGTTTATATGGACTAGCGGGAACGGGCGGGGAGCTGTTTTTT. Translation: CASSLYGLAGTGGELFF.